A single sample is the source of the 9 T cell receptor beta chains below, sequenced in a study of blood T cell repertoires in COVID-19. TCRdb's copy holds only in-frame clones and misses some; the assay was immunoSEQ multiplex PCR. This sample carries under 150,000 clones, about 83% of them seen once, and the ten largest clones take roughly 13%. The sample consisted of peripheral blood. The receptor set was obtained from a human donor in a cohort sampled during active COVID-19.

The chain recombines TRBV30 with TRBJ2-5; D ambiguous. CDR1 is GTSNPN, CDR2 SVGIG, per germline (reference sequence). The germline V and J ends were trimmed by 3 bases and 4 bases, with 18 bases remaining between them. The CDR3 is 15 residues long. The CDR3 DNA is TGTGCCTGGAGCAAAAAACGAGGAGTTCCAGAGACCCAGTACTTC. Amino acids: CAWSKKRGVPETQYF.

The CDR3 reads CASSTRWTGHGEQYF. The CDR3 region has the DNA TGTGCCAGCAGCACCAGGTGGACAGGGCACGGCGAGCAGTACTTC. The V call is TRBV11-1, the J call TRBJ2-7; 8 bases line up with TRBD1. The V gene end was trimmed by 5 bases and the J gene end by 6 bases; junction bases not matched to a gene: 12. CDR1 is SGHAT and CDR2 is FQDESV in the germline V gene (reference sequence). The CDR3 consists of 15 residues.

This chain links TRBV3-1 (or the pseudogene TRBV3-2) with TRBJ2-3; TRBD2 is a possible D gene (6 bases). The ends were cut back, 6 bases at V and 1 base at J, with 8 bases in the middle. Germline V gene lookup returns CDR1 LGHDT and CDR2 YNNKEL (reference sequence). The CDR3 consists of 13 residues. In DNA form, the CDR3 reads TGTGCCAGCAGGGAGGGAGGCACAGATACGCAGTATTTT. Its protein product is CASREGGTDTQYF.

CDR3 in DNA: TGTGCCAGCAAGCAGGGAGGGGCTAACTATGGCTACACCTTC. Its translation: CASKQGGANYGYTF. The gene calls are TRBV6-6 and TRBJ1-2; the D gene is possibly TRBD1 (5 bases). Deletions cut 7 bases from V and 0 bases from J, with 12 bases between. Germline CDR1 MNHNY, CDR2 SVGAGI (reference sequence). There are 14 residues in the CDR3.

This chain links TRBV15 with TRBJ1-1; 8 nucleotides line up with TRBD1. With 5 bases clipped from V and 3 bases from J, the junction kept 11 bases outside the gene matches. Per germline, CDR1 LNHNV and CDR2 YYDKDF (reference sequence). The CDR3 sequence is 16 residues long. In DNA form, the CDR3 reads TGTGCCACCAGCTCTCTCGACAGGGGCGGGTACACTGAAGCTTTCTTT. This sequence encodes CATSSLDRGGYTEAFF.

This clone has just a few counts. This chain links TRBV7-3 with TRBJ1-3, with TRBD1 matching 8 bases. V lost 3 bases and J lost 4; bases outside the gene matches: 5. CDR3 length equals 15 residues. Germline V gene lookup returns CDR1 SGHTA and CDR2 FQGTGA. DNA for the CDR3: TGTGCCAGCAGCTTCACCGCAGGGGGCGGAAACACCATATATTTT. Translating it yields CASSFTAGGGNTIYF.

This chain connects TRBV30 to TRBJ1-2; TRBD1 is a possible D gene (6 bases). CDR3 size: 11 residues. The germline V gene has CDR1 GTSNPN and CDR2 SVGIG (reference sequence). V was shortened by 4 bases and J by 4 bases, with 7 bases between the two germline ends. The CDR3: CAWTRGYGYTF. The CDR3 DNA sequence: TGTGCCTGGACCAGGGGCTATGGCTACACCTTC.

The rearrangement uses TRBV23-1 and TRBJ2-7; 9 positions match TRBD1. TRBV23-1 is given ORF status, its function remaining uncertain. J lost 4 bases, V lost 2 bases, and 6 bases had no gene match. The CDR3 runs 15 residues. The CDR3 DNA follows: TGCGCCAGCAGTCAAGATACAGGGGGCTGGTACGAGCAGTACTTC. Translated, it gives CASSQDTGGWYEQYF.

The chain has TRBV10-3 and TRBJ1-1, with 10 bases lining up with TRBD1. The CDR3 is made up of 13 amino acids. J gave up 5 bases and V 6 bases, and 3 bases lay outside the gene matches. Germline V gene data show CDR1 as ENHRY and CDR2 as SYGVKD. The CDR3, as DNA: TGTGCCATCAGCGGACAGGGGGGGACTGAAGCTTTCTTT. Amino acid sequence: CAISGQGGTEAFF.